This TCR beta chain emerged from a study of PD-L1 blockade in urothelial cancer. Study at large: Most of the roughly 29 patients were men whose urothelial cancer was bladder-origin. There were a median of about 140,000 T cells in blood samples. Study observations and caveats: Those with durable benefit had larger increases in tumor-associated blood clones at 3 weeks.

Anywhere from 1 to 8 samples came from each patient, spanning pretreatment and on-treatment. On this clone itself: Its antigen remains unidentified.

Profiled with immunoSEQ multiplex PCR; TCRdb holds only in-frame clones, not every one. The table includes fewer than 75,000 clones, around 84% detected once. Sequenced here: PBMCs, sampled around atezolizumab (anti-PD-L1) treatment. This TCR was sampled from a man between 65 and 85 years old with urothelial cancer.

CDR3 bases: TGTGCCAGCAGTGAAGCTACAGGGGCGATCCAAGAGACCCAGTACTTC. Protein: CASSEATGAIQETQYF. The chain combines TRBV6-1 with TRBJ2-5; TRBD1 agrees at 7 bases. Trimming removed 0 bases from V and 1 base from J; junction bases left unmatched: 5. Germline V lookup: CDR1 MNHNS, CDR2 SASEGT. The CDR3 runs 16 residues.